Detailed here is one T cell receptor (beta chain). The antigen is not known. Amplification of TCR beta CDR3 regions used RNA as the template. Researchers ran a first-round RT-PCR on the TCR CDR3 using the HTBI primer set. From the multiplex PCR reads, TCRdb called clonotypes with MiXCR, one entry per CDR3 protein. This sample carries approximately 200,000 distinct CDR3 sequences, around 16% of them seen once, and the ten largest clones take about 45%. This record comes from a study of T cells in Graves' hyperthyroidism and ophthalmopathy. Study details: Peripheral blood was collected at initial diagnosis, before any treatment. Points from the study as a whole: The majority of expanded thyroid clonotypes above 0.001 also appeared in blood.

Patients aged 18 to 65 had newly diagnosed hyperthyroidism lasting under 2 months. Diagnosis rested on symptoms, serum thyroxine and TRAb, thyroid ultrasound, and orbital computed tomography. Germline V gene lookup returns CDR1 SGHTA and CDR2 FQGNSA. The CDR3 spans 16 residues. Trimming left V 1 base short and J 3 bases short, with 13 bases between. V usage is TRBV7-2 and J usage is TRBJ1-5, with a weak D call TRBD1 (5 bases). The clonotype comes from a man between 35 and 55 years old with Graves' hyperthyroidism. Sample: blood. The DNA for the CDR3 is TGTGCCAGCAGCTTAGGTGACAGATACCTCAATCAGCCCCAGCATTTT. This codes for CASSLGDRYLNQPQHF.